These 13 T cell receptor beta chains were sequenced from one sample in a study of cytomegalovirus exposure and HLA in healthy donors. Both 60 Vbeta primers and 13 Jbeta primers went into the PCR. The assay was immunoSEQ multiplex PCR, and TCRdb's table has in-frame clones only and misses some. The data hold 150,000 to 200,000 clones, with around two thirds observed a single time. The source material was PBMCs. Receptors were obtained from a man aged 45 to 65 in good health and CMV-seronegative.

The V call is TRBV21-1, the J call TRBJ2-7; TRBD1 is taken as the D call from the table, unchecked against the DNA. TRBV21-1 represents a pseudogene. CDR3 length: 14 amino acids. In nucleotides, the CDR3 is TGTGCCAGCGCCCGAGGGACAGTTTACTACGAGCAGTACTTC. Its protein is CASARGTVYYEQYF.

The CDR3 spells CASSRGDRGSEQYF. Here the CDR3 DNA reads TGTGCCAGCTCAAGGGGGGACAGGGGTTCCGAGCAGTACTTC. This chain links TRBV18 with TRBJ2-7; TRBD1 matches at 10 bases. CDR3 length equals 14 residues. Germline V CDR1 and CDR2: KGHSH, LQKENI. The trim removed 5 bases at V and 6 bases at J, leaving 7 bases unmatched.

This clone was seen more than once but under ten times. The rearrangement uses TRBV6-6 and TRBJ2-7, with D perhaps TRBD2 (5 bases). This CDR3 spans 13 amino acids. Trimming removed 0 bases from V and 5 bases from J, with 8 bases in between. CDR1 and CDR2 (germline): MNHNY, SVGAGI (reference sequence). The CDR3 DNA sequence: TGTGCCAGCAGTTACTCCGAGGGTAACGAGCAGTACTTC. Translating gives CASSYSEGNEQYF.

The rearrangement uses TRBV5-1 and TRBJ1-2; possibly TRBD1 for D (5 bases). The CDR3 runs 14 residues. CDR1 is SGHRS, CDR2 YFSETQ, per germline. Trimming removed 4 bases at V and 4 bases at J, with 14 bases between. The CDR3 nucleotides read TGCGCCAGCAGCGCCACAGGAGATAGCTATGGCTACACCTTC. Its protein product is CASSATGDSYGYTF.

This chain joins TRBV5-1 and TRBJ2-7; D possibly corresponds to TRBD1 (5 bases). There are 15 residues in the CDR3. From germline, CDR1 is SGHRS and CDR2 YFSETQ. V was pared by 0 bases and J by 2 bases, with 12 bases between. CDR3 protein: CASSLEPQGTYEQYF. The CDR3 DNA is TGCGCCAGCAGCTTGGAGCCTCAGGGAACCTACGAGCAGTACTTC.

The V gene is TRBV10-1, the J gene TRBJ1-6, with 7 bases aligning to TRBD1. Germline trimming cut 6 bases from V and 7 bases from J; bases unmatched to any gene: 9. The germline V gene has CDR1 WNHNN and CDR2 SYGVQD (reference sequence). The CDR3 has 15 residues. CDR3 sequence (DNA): TGCGCCAGCAGCACCGGACAGGTTGTAAATTCACCCCTCCACTTT. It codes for CASSTGQVVNSPLHF.

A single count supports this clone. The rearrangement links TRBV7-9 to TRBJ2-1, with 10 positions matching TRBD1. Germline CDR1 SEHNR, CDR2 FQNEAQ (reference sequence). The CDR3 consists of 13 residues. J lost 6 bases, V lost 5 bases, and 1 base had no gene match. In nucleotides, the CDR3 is TGTGCCAGCAGCCGGACAGGGGGCAATGAGCAGTTCTTC. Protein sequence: CASSRTGGNEQFF.

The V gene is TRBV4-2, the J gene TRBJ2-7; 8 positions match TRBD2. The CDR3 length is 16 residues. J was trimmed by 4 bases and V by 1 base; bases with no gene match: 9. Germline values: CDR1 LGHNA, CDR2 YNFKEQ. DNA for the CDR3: TGTGCCAGCAGCCAAGTAACGCGGGGGGCCAGGTACGAGCAGTACTTC. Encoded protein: CASSQVTRGARYEQYF.

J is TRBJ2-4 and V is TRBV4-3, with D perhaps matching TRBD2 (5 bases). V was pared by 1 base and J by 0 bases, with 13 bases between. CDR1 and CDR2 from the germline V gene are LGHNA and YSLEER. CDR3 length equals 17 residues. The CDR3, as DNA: TGCGCCAGCAGCCAAGCCCCCAGAGGGATAGCCAAAAACATTCAGTACTTC. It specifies CASSQAPRGIAKNIQYF.

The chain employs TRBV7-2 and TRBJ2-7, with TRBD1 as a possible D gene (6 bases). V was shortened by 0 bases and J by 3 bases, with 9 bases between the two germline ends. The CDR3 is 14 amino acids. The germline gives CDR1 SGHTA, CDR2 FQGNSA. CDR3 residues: CASSLATGVYEQYF. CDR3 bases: TGTGCCAGCAGCTTAGCGACAGGAGTCTACGAGCAGTACTTC.

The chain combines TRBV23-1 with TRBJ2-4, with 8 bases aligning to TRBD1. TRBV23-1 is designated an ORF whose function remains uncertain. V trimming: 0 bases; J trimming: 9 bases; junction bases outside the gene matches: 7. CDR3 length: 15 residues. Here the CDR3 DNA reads TGCGCCAGCAGTCAATCGGGAACAGGGGGTAGCATTCAGTACTTC. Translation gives CASSQSGTGGSIQYF.

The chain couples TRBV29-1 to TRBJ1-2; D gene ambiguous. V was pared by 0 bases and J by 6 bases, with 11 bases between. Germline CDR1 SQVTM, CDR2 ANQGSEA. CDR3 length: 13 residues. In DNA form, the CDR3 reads TGCAGCGTTGAAGATCTAGCAGCGAATGGCTACACCTTC. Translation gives CSVEDLAANGYTF.

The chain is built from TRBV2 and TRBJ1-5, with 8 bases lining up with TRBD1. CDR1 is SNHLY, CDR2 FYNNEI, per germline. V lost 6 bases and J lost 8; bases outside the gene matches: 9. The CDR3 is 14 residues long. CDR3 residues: CASRFGQGLEPQHF. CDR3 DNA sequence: TGTGCCAGCAGATTCGGACAGGGTCTGGAGCCCCAGCATTTT. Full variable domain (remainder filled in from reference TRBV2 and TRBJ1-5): EPEVTQTPSHQVTQMGQEVILRCVPISNHLYFYWYRQILGQKVEFLVSFYNNEISEKSEIFDDQFSVERPDGSNFTLKIRSTKLEDSAMYFCASRFGQGLEPQHFGDGTRLSIL.